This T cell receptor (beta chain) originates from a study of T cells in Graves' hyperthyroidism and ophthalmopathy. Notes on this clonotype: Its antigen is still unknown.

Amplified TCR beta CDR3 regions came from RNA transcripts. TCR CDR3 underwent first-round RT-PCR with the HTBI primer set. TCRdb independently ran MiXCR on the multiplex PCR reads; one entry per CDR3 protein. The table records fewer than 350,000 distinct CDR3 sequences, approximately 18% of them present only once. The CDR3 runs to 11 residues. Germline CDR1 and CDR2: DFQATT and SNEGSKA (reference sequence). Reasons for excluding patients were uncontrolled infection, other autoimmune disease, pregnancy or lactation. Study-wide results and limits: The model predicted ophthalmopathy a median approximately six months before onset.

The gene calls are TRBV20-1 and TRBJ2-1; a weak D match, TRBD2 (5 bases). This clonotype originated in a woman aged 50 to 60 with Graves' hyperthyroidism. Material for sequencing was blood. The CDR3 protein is CRATTGDEQFF. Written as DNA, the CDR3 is TGCAGAGCAACTACCGGGGATGAGCAGTTCTTC.